This TCR beta chain stems from a study of blood T cell repertoires in COVID-19. Study-level background: COVID-19 samples collected from the United States, Italy and Spain covered acute and convalescent phases. T cells, B-cell-depleted T cells, or PBMCs supplied cDNA or gDNA.

In the original analysis: Amplification of reference gene primers was used by the study to estimate nucleated cell counts. Measured with immunoSEQ multiplex PCR; TCRdb has only the in-frame clones, and not every one. That table is the source of V, J and clone size, and D and trimming were worked out from the DNA. The sample shows some 390,000 clones, around 86% of them seen only once. This CDR3 region has 17 residues. The V gene's germline CDR1 is SEHNR and CDR2 FQNEAQ (reference sequence). V lost 6 bases and J lost 3; bases outside the gene matches: 15. This clone was counted once. Sample: peripheral blood. The TCR sequence derives from a human donor in a cohort sampled during active COVID-19. The chain has TRBV7-9 and TRBJ1-1; 8 positions agree with TRBD1. The CDR3 here is CASSQRYRGNRDTEAFF. Written as DNA, the CDR3 is TGTGCCAGCAGTCAACGGTACAGGGGGAATAGGGACACTGAAGCTTTCTTT.